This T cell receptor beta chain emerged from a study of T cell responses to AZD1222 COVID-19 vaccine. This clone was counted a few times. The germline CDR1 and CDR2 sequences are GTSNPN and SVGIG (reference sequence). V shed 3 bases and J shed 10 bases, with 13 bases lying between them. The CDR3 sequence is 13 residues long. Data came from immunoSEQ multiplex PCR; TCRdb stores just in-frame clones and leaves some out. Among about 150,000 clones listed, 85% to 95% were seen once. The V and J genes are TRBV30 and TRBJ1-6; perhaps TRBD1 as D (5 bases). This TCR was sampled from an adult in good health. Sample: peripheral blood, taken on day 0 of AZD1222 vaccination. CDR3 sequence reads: CAWSVAGGSPLHF. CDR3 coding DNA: TGTGCCTGGAGCGTAGCCGGGGGATCACCCCTCCACTTT.